The rows below give T cell receptor beta chains drawn from one sample of a study of CD8 T cells in Susac syndrome. TCRdb reprocessed the immunoSEQ multiplex PCR reads with MiXCR, giving one entry per CDR3 protein. This repertoire shows about 150,000 distinct CDR3 sequences, roughly 94% found once; its top ten account for over 0.2%. Specimen: CD8+ T cells from PBMCs. Source of these receptors: a human donor with multiple sclerosis. Each CDR3 is given with its conserved first and last residue. A D gene is named only where the DNA matches it firmly. A row's size may be missing; if present it is once, few, many or a size class.

V	D	size	J	DNA	CDR3
TRBV25-1	.	.	TRBJ2-7	TGTGCCAGCAGTGTTGGGAGCGAGCAGTACTTC	CASSVGSEQYF
TRBV7-9	TRBD2	.	TRBJ2-1	TGTGCCAGCAGCTTCCCTCAGGGACTAGCGGGGCCTCACAATGAGCAGTTCTTC	CASSFPQGLAGPHNEQFF
TRBV29-1	.	.	TRBJ1-3	TGCAGCGCCGCCGGGGCTGGAAACACCATATATTTT	CSAAGAGNTIYF
TRBV27	.	.	TRBJ1-5	TGTGCCAGCAGTTTTGGGCGAGATCAGCCCCAGCATTTT	CASSFGRDQPQHF
TRBV30	.	.	TRBJ1-1	TGTGCCTGGAGTTGGCAGTATGAAGCTTTCTTT	CAWSWQYEAFF
TRBV7-3	.	.	TRBJ2-4	TGTGCCAGCAGCTTAACACCCAAAAACATTCAGTACTTC	CASSLTPKNIQYF
TRBV11-2	.	.	TRBJ2-7	TGTGCCAGCAGCTCAGGACCGCTCATGGTGCAGTACTTC	CASSSGPLMVQYF
TRBV3-1	TRBD1	.	TRBJ1-5	TGTGCCAGCAGCCCCCGCAGGGGGCTCAATCAGCCCCAGCATTTT	CASSPRRGLNQPQHF
TRBV13	.	.	TRBJ2-3	TGTGCCAGCAGCTTAGAGGGCTCGCGCACAGATACGCAGTATTTT	CASSLEGSRTDTQYF
TRBV19	.	once	TRBJ2-1	TGTGCCAGTAGTATTGGAGGGGGATACAATGAGCAGTTCTTC	CASSIGGGYNEQFF
TRBV5-1	.	.	TRBJ2-7	TGCGCCAGCAGCTTCCGACTAGACTACGAGCAGTACTTC	CASSFRLDYEQYF
TRBV16	TRBD1	.	TRBJ1-5	TGTGCCAGCAGCCAAGTCTTAGGGACAGCGGGGGCCCGCAATCAGCCCCAGCATTTT	CASSQVLGTAGARNQPQHF
TRBV7-9	.	.	TRBJ1-2	TGTGCCAGCACCCAAGGGGCGGACTATGGCTACACCTTC	CASTQGADYGYTF
TRBV7-8	TRBD2	.	TRBJ2-3	TGTGCCAGCAGCTTAGCAGCGGGGAGCACAGATACGCAGTATTTT	CASSLAAGSTDTQYF
TRBV15	TRBD1	once	TRBJ1-2	TGTGCCACCAGCAGAGATGGGGCAGGGGGCCATGGCTACACCTTC	CATSRDGAGGHGYTF
TRBV20-1	.	.	TRBJ1-2	TGCACCCCAGGGGTCGGCTACACCTTC	CTPGVGYTF
TRBV30	.	.	TRBJ1-2	TGTGCCTGGTTAGCCGGGGCTTACTATGGCTACACCTTC	CAWLAGAYYGYTF
TRBV24-1	.	.	TRBJ2-7	TGTGCCACCAGTGATTTGTGGGGAAACGAGCAGTACTTC	CATSDLWGNEQYF
TRBV6-5	.	.	TRBJ1-2	TGTGCCAGCAGTTACTCAGGGTTCTCGAGGGGCTACACCTTC	CASSYSGFSRGYTF
TRBV5-4	.	.	TRBJ1-5	TGTGCCAGCAGCATAGGAGTGAATCAGCCCCAGCATTTT	CASSIGVNQPQHF
TRBV30	.	.	TRBJ1-2	TGTGCCTGGGTCAGGGGCAGTCACTATGGCTACACCTTC	CAWVRGSHYGYTF
TRBV20-1	.	.	TRBJ1-2	TGCAGTGCTAGACCCTCGGAGGGCTACACCTTC	CSARPSEGYTF
TRBV5-1	.	.	TRBJ2-3	TGCGCCAGCAGGTATAACACAGATACGCAGTATTTT	CASRYNTDTQYF
TRBV5-6	.	.	TRBJ2-7	TGTGCCAGCAGCTTGGGAAGGGGGTACACCTACGAGCAGTACTTC	CASSLGRGYTYEQYF
TRBV27	TRBD1	.	TRBJ1-1	TGTGCCAGCAGTTTAGTGGTCAGGGGGACTGAAGCTTTCTTT	CASSLVVRGTEAFF
TRBV27	.	.	TRBJ1-5	TGTGCCAGCAGTTACGGGGGCTGGGATCAGCCCCAGCATTTT	CASSYGGWDQPQHF
TRBV2	.	.	TRBJ2-7	TGTGCCAGCAGTGAAGCCTACAGTTTCTACGAGCAGTACTTC	CASSEAYSFYEQYF
TRBV6-2/TRBV6-3	TRBD1	.	TRBJ2-7	TGTGCCAGCGGAACGGACAGGAGAGTCTACGAGCAGTACTTC	CASGTDRRVYEQYF
TRBV20-1	.	.	TRBJ2-1	TGCAGTGCAAGGAAGAGCTCCTACAATGAGCAGTTCTTC	CSARKSSYNEQFF
TRBV13	.	.	TRBJ2-7	TGTGCCAGCAGCTTAGAGGAATCCTACGAGCAGTACTTC	CASSLEESYEQYF
TRBV12-3/TRBV12-4	TRBD2	.	TRBJ2-7	TGTGCCAGCAGTTTCACTAGCGGGGGAAACGTCTACGAGCAGTACTTC	CASSFTSGGNVYEQYF
TRBV7-9	.	.	TRBJ2-7	TGTGCCAGCAGCCCCCCGGGACGGTCCAACGAGCAGTACTTC	CASSPPGRSNEQYF
TRBV12-3/TRBV12-4	.	.	TRBJ1-1	TGTGCCACCGAGGGAACTGAAGCTTTCTTT	CATEGTEAFF
TRBV12-3/TRBV12-4	TRBD2	.	TRBJ2-5	TGTGCCAGCAGTTTTAATCTAGCGGGGGGTCTTGAGACCCAGTACTTC	CASSFNLAGGLETQYF
TRBV13	TRBD1	.	TRBJ2-7	TGTGCCAGCAGCTCGCGGACAGGGGGCAGCTCCTACGAGCAGTACTTC	CASSSRTGGSSYEQYF
TRBV13	TRBD1	.	TRBJ1-2	TGTGCCAGCCTTGGACAGGGGGCTGGCTACACCTTC	CASLGQGAGYTF
TRBV28	.	once	TRBJ2-3	TGTGCCAGCAGTTTTGACAGACCAGACACAGATACGCAGTATTTT	CASSFDRPDTDTQYF
TRBV6-5	.	.	TRBJ2-5	TGTGCCAGCAGTTACTCCCCGCGAGGAGAGACCCAGTACTTC	CASSYSPRGETQYF
TRBV2	.	.	TRBJ2-7	TGTGCCAGCACAGATGACGGCTCCTACGAGCAGTACTTC	CASTDDGSYEQYF
TRBV2	.	.	TRBJ2-3	TGTGCCAGCAGGGGGGACCCGGATACGCAGTATTTT	CASRGDPDTQYF
TRBV27	.	.	TRBJ2-1	TGTGCCAGCAATCACCATCAACAGGGTCGGAATGAGCAGTTCTTC	CASNHHQQGRNEQFF
TRBV13	.	.	TRBJ2-4	TGTGCCAGCAGCTCAACAGAGAATGTAGCCAAAAACATTCAGTACTTC	CASSSTENVAKNIQYF
TRBV27	.	.	TRBJ2-7	TGTGCCAGCAGTCCCCCCTCCCGGACAGCTCTAGGGTACGAGCAGTACTTC	CASSPPSRTALGYEQYF
TRBV9	.	.	TRBJ1-1	TGTGCCAGTTCTCTAGGGAGAAGAACTGAAGCTTTCTTT	CASSLGRRTEAFF
TRBV18	TRBD1	.	TRBJ2-5	TGTGCCAGCTCGCCCACAGGGGGACTCCAAGAGACCCAGTACTTC	CASSPTGGLQETQYF
TRBV9	TRBD1	.	TRBJ1-2	TGTGCCAGCAGCGTAGGGGACAGGTGGGGCTATGGCTACACCTTC	CASSVGDRWGYGYTF
TRBV7-3	.	.	TRBJ2-3	TGTGCCAGCAGCTTGGGGGCAGGGAGGGCAGATACGCAGTATTTT	CASSLGAGRADTQYF
TRBV30	.	.	TRBJ2-2	TGTGCCTGGAGTGCGGCGGTGAACACCGGGGAGCTGTTTTTT	CAWSAAVNTGELFF
TRBV5-6	TRBD2	.	TRBJ2-7	TGTGCCAGCAGCGGGACTAGCGGCTACGAGCAGTACTTC	CASSGTSGYEQYF
TRBV28	.	few	TRBJ1-1	TGTGCCAGCAGTTTACGGAGGACTGAAGCTTTCTTT	CASSLRRTEAFF
TRBV6-4	TRBD2	.	TRBJ2-3	TGTGCCAGCAGCCAAGCGGGGGGCACAGATACGCAGTATTTT	CASSQAGGTDTQYF
TRBV9	.	.	TRBJ1-1	TGTGCCAGCAGCGTAGCTGGCACGAACACTGAAGCTTTCTTT	CASSVAGTNTEAFF